This T cell receptor (beta chain) was retrieved from a study of CXCR3-negative and CXCR3-positive naive CD8 T cells. The CDR3 consists of 15 residues. Germline V CDR1 and CDR2: SGDLS, YYNGEE. Through 5' RACE with UMI labels, the TRB cDNA libraries were prepared. Reanalyzing the 5' RACE reads, TCRdb keeps one entry per CDR3 protein, without DNA. The table counts 48,000 or so distinct CDR3 sequences; 15% lies in the top ten. This chain links TRBV9 with TRBJ2-7; TCRdb names TRBD1, which stays unverified in the absence of DNA. The receptor's source is a human donor in good health. Some clones in this sample may be carry-over from other donors' samples. Sequenced input: memory CD8+ T cells from blood. The CDR3 spells CASSVRGGQNYEQYF.